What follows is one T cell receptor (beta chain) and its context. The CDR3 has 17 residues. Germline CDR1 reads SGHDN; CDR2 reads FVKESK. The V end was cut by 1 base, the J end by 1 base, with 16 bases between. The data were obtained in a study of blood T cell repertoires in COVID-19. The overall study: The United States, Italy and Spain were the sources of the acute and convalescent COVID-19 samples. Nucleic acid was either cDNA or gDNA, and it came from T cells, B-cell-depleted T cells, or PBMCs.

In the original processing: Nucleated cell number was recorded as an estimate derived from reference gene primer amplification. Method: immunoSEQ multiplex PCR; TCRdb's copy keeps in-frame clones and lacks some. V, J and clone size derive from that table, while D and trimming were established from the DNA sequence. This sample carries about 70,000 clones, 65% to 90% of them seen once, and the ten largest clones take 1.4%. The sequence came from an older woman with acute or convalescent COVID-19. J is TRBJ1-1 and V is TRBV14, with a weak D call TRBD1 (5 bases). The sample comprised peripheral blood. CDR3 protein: CASSQVMGRGENTEAFF. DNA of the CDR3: TGTGCCAGCAGCCAAGTTATGGGGCGGGGGGAGAACACTGAAGCTTTCTTT.